The 31 T cell receptor beta chains below were found in one sample sequenced in a study of shared clonotypes between healthy human individuals. Clones were sequenced by immunoSEQ multiplex PCR, and TCRdb holds only the in-frame ones, with some missing. This sample has 500,000 to 550,000 clones, with roughly 95% found just once. Material for sequencing was naive CD4+ T cells sorted from blood. Subset here: CD45RA+ positively selected. Receptors were obtained from a woman aged 30 to 39 in good health.

The gene calls are TRBV7-9 and TRBJ2-5; 8 bases line up with TRBD2. The assigned J gene may be wrong: the sequence end matches TRBJ2-7 better. Germline CDR1 SEHNR, CDR2 FQNEAQ (reference sequence). The CDR3 runs 14 residues. DNA of the CDR3: TGTGCCAGCAGCGGGGCAGCGGGGGCCTACGAGCAGTACTTC. Translating gives CASSGAAGAYEQYF.

The V call is TRBV19, the J call TRBJ1-5, with D uncertain. CDR1 is LNHDA and CDR2 is SQIVND in the germline V gene (reference sequence). The CDR3 spans 14 residues. V was shortened by 4 bases and J by 2 bases, with 9 bases between the two germline ends. The CDR3 protein is CASSTSFGNQPQHF. CDR3 nucleotide sequence: TGTGCCAGTAGTACTAGTTTCGGCAATCAGCCCCAGCATTTT.

The chain carries TRBV6-6 and TRBJ2-2, with 8 bases fitting TRBD2. The CDR3 covers 15 residues. Germline V lookup: CDR1 MNHNY, CDR2 SVGAGI (reference sequence). After removal of 6 bases from V and 6 bases from J, the junction contained 9 bases not matched to a gene. The CDR3 protein is CASSSSGGKAGELFF. CDR3 nucleotides: TGTGCCAGCAGCTCCAGCGGGGGAAAGGCCGGGGAGCTGTTTTTT.

This clone was seen only a few times. V usage is TRBV19 and J usage is TRBJ1-2; no reliable D call. Trimming shortened V by 5 bases and J by 4 bases, and 11 bases separated the two germline ends. Germline loops: CDR1 LNHDA, CDR2 SQIVND (reference sequence). This CDR3 has 13 amino acids. CDR3 residues: CASSPRSTYGYTF. Written as DNA, the CDR3 is TGTGCCAGTAGTCCCCGATCGACCTATGGCTACACCTTC. Supplemented by reference TRBV19 and TRBJ1-2, the full variable domain reads DGGITQSPKYLFRKEGQNVTLSCEQNLNHDAMYWYRQDPGQGLRLIYYSQIVNDFQKGDIAEGYSVSREKKESFPLTVTSAQKNPTAFYLCASSPRSTYGYTFGSGTRLTVV.

This chain uses TRBV12-2 with TRBJ2-7; the D segment call TRBD2 is taken from the table without a DNA check. TRBV12-2 is recorded as a pseudogene. The CDR3 spans 14 residues. The DNA of the CDR3 is TGTGCAAGTCGCTTAATAGGCGGGAGCCGCGAGCAGTACTTC. Translated, it gives CASRLIGGSREQYF.

The CDR3 DNA sequence: TGTGCCAGCAGCCATAGACTAGCGGGAGGGGCATTTTACGAGCAGTACTTC. Translating gives CASSHRLAGGAFYEQYF. This chain uses TRBV28 with TRBJ2-7, with 14 bases fitting TRBD2. CDR1 is MDHEN and CDR2 is SYDVKM in the germline V gene. CDR3 size: 17 residues. V gave up 6 bases and J gave up 4 bases; unmatched junction bases: 11.

CDR3 residues: CASSPGVYGYTF. The CDR3 DNA reads as TGTGCCAGCAGCCCTGGGGTCTATGGCTACACCTTC. The chain couples TRBV5-5 to TRBJ1-2, with D hard to call. CDR1 SGHKS and CDR2 YYEKEE come from the germline V gene (reference sequence). V shed 4 bases and J shed 4 bases, with 8 bases lying between them. There are 12 residues in the CDR3.

This sequence joins TRBV10-3 and TRBJ1-4; no definite D call. The CDR3 is 13 residues long. V was clipped by 0 bases and J by 8 bases, with 7 bases between them. CDR1 and CDR2 (germline): ENHRY, SYGVKD. For the CDR3, the DNA is TGTGCCATCAGTGAGTCGGTGGGAGAAAAACTGTTTTTT. Its translation is CAISESVGEKLFF.

The chain is built from TRBV9 and TRBJ2-3; TRBD2 agrees at 9 bases. After removal of 0 bases from V and 5 bases from J, the junction contained 7 bases not matched to a gene. The CDR3 sequence is 16 residues long. Germline V gene sequence: CDR1 SGDLS, CDR2 YYNGEE. The CDR3 bases are TGTGCCAGCAGCGTAGACAGGACTAGCGTTGGAGATACGCAGTATTTT. Its translation: CASSVDRTSVGDTQYF. Supplemented by reference TRBV9 and TRBJ2-3, the full variable domain reads DSGVTQTPKHLITATGQRVTLRCSPRSGDLSVYWYQQSLDQGLQFLIQYYNGEERAKGNILERFSAQQFPDLHSELNLSSLELGDSALYFCASSVDRTSVGDTQYFGPGTRLTVL.

As to this clone: This CDR3 is also generated by other DNA sequences in the sample. The rearrangement joins TRBV28 to TRBJ2-7; TRBD2 matches at 7 bases. Germline V gene lookup returns CDR1 MDHEN and CDR2 SYDVKM. This CDR3 is built from 14 residues. The V and J ends lost 2 bases and 2 bases, in that order; junction bases with no gene match: 3. The CDR3 sequence is CASSLGGGTYEQYF. The CDR3 coding sequence is TGTGCCAGCAGTTTAGGCGGGGGTACCTACGAGCAGTACTTC.

This chain joins TRBV13 and TRBJ2-7; the match to TRBD2 covers 15 bases. Germline values: CDR1 PRHDT, CDR2 FYEKMQ (reference sequence). The CDR3 covers 19 residues. Germline trimming cut 5 bases from V and 0 bases from J; bases unmatched to any gene: 11. CDR3 sequence reads: CASSPPGLAGGSSSYEQYF. Here the CDR3 DNA reads TGTGCCAGCAGCCCACCGGGACTAGCGGGAGGAAGTAGCTCCTACGAGCAGTACTTC. Variable domain in full (rest from reference TRBV13 and TRBJ2-7): AAGVIQSPRHLIKEKRETATLKCYPIPRHDTVYWYQQGPGQDPQFLISFYEKMQSDKGSIPDRFSAQQFSDYHSELNMSSLELGDSALYFCASSPPGLAGGSSSYEQYFGPGTRLTVT.

This clone was detected once. The chain recombines TRBV7-2 with TRBJ2-5; perhaps TRBD2 as D (6 bases). The CDR3 spans 14 residues. Germline values: CDR1 SGHTA, CDR2 FQGNSA. The V end lost 5 bases, the J end lost 1 base, and 11 bases lay between the germline ends. The CDR3 sequence is CASSRGGPQETQYF. The CDR3 DNA sequence: TGTGCCAGCAGCAGAGGAGGGCCCCAAGAGACCCAGTACTTC.

The chain uses TRBV29-1 and TRBJ2-5, with 12 bases that match TRBD2. The closer fit of TRBJ2-7 to the DNA end suggests the J call may be wrong. From germline, CDR1 is SQVTM and CDR2 ANQGSEA. This CDR3 region has 13 residues. The CDR3 DNA reads as TGCAGCGTTTCGACTAGCGGGAGCTACGAGCAGTACTTC. Amino acids: CSVSTSGSYEQYF.

V is TRBV28 and J is TRBJ2-7; 10 positions agree with TRBD1. The V segment lost 1 base and the J segment 3 bases; nucleotides outside the gene matches: 3. From germline, CDR1 is MDHEN and CDR2 SYDVKM. The CDR3 contains 15 residues. For the CDR3, the DNA is TGTGCCAGCAGTTTATCCGGGACAGGGGACTACGAGCAGTACTTC. Protein: CASSLSGTGDYEQYF.

The V call is TRBV28, the J call TRBJ2-7; 7 bases align to TRBD1. This CDR3 region has 14 residues. CDR1 is MDHEN, CDR2 SYDVKM, per germline. J was trimmed by 6 bases and V by 5 bases; bases with no gene match: 10. The CDR3 DNA sequence: TGTGCCAGCAGTATACCACAGGGGTCCATCGAGCAGTACTTC. Its protein product is CASSIPQGSIEQYF.

The chain employs TRBV14 and TRBJ1-1, with no clear D. The V end was cut by 1 base, the J end by 11 bases, with 17 bases between. The germline V gene has CDR1 SGHDN and CDR2 FVKESK. The CDR3 spans 14 residues. The CDR3 region has the DNA TGTGCCAGCAGCCAAGTAAAAGGCCCGTTGGGCGCTTTCTTT. As protein: CASSQVKGPLGAFF.

The sample holds one count of this clone. The gene calls are TRBV7-9 and TRBJ2-3; D might be TRBD1 (6 bases). V dropped 6 bases and J dropped 3 bases, with 16 bases sitting between them. The CDR3 extends over 15 amino acids. Germline loops: CDR1 SEHNR, CDR2 FQNEAQ (reference sequence). The CDR3 DNA is TGTGCCAGCAGAGCTCAGGGGAGTGGTACAGATACGCAGTATTTT. It yields the protein CASRAQGSGTDTQYF. Variable domain in full (rest from reference TRBV7-9 and TRBJ2-3): DTGVSQNPRHKITKRGQNVTFRCDPISEHNRLYWYRQTLGQGPEFLTYFQNEAQLEKSRLLSDRFSAERPKGSFSTLEIQRTEQGDSAMYLCASRAQGSGTDTQYFGPGTRLTVL.

J is TRBJ1-2 and V is TRBV2; D possibly corresponds to TRBD1 (6 bases). The CDR3 has 13 residues. The V and J ends lost 1 base and 3 bases respectively, with 6 bases between them. Per the germline V gene, CDR1 is SNHLY and CDR2 is FYNNEI. CDR3 region: CASSEGTDYGYTF. The DNA for the CDR3 is TGTGCCAGCAGTGAAGGGACAGACTATGGCTACACCTTC.

The chain combines TRBV19 with TRBJ2-7, with 12 bases matching TRBD2. V was pared by 5 bases and J by 4 bases, with 9 bases of the junction left unmatched. This CDR3 region has 16 residues. Germline-derived CDR1 and CDR2 are LNHDA and SQIVND (reference sequence). CDR3 region: CASSPRLAGGPYEQYF. CDR3 in DNA: TGTGCCAGTAGTCCCCGTCTAGCGGGAGGGCCGTACGAGCAGTACTTC.

The V and J genes are TRBV7-2 and TRBJ1-4; the D gene is possibly TRBD1 (5 bases). Germline V gene data show CDR1 as SGHTA and CDR2 as FQGNSA. This CDR3 contains 14 residues. V lost 5 bases, J lost 11 bases, and 18 bases lay in between. The CDR3 reads CASSTSGGGPKLFF. The CDR3 DNA reads as TGTGCCAGCAGCACCTCGGGGGGGGGTCCGAAACTGTTTTTT.

This clone has just one count. V usage is TRBV13 and J usage is TRBJ1-1; possibly TRBD1 for D (6 bases). The CDR3 has 16 residues. Germline CDR1 reads PRHDT; CDR2 reads FYEKMQ (reference sequence). Trimming took off 2 bases at V and 4 bases at J, with 17 bases between the two ends. CDR3 region: CASSLLGRGAGTEAFF. CDR3 nucleotide sequence: TGTGCCAGCAGCTTATTGGGCAGGGGAGCGGGCACTGAAGCTTTCTTT. The full variable domain, completed using reference TRBV13 and TRBJ1-1, is AAGVIQSPRHLIKEKRETATLKCYPIPRHDTVYWYQQGPGQDPQFLISFYEKMQSDKGSIPDRFSAQQFSDYHSELNMSSLELGDSALYFCASSLLGRGAGTEAFFGQGTRLTVV.

The CDR3 sequence: CASSETGGNTEAFF. The CDR3 DNA reads as TGTGCCAGCTCAGAAACAGGGGGGAACACTGAAGCTTTCTTT. The chain uses TRBV18 and TRBJ1-1, with 8 bases identical to TRBD1. This CDR3 contains 14 residues. CDR1 KGHSH and CDR2 LQKENI come from the germline V gene. V shed 5 bases, J shed 1 base, and the junction held 3 bases outside the gene matches.

This chain links TRBV4-2 with TRBJ2-1; 8 bases are a match to TRBD2. V shed 3 bases, J shed 6 bases, and the junction held 19 bases outside the gene matches. Germline loops: CDR1 LGHNA, CDR2 YNFKEQ. The CDR3 is made up of 19 amino acids. The CDR3 loop is CASSQVTPSSGRSSNEQFF. CDR3 coding DNA: TGTGCCAGCAGCCAGGTGACCCCCTCGAGCGGGAGATCATCCAATGAGCAGTTCTTC.

The CDR3 DNA reads TGTGCCAGCGGACAACCCACCAACACCGGGGAGCTGTTTTTT. Translated, it gives CASGQPTNTGELFF. This chain joins TRBV6-1 and TRBJ2-2; D is possibly TRBD1 (5 bases). Germline loops: CDR1 MNHNS, CDR2 SASEGT. Between the trimmed V and J ends, which lost 8 bases and 2 bases, there was a span of 12 bases. This CDR3 spans 14 amino acids.

This clone appeared once. The chain couples TRBV2 to TRBJ2-7, with a tentative D call TRBD1 (6 bases). Germline V gene lookup returns CDR1 SNHLY and CDR2 FYNNEI. Trimming stripped 6 bases from V and 3 bases from J, with 15 bases between. The length of the CDR3 is 14 residues. This chain's CDR3 is CASSDGQRYYEQYF. CDR3 nucleotide sequence: TGTGCCAGCAGCGATGGACAGCGGTACTACGAGCAGTACTTC. Using reference TRBV2 and TRBJ2-7 for the parts outside the CDR3, the full variable domain is EPEVTQTPSHQVTQMGQEVILRCVPISNHLYFYWYRQILGQKVEFLVSFYNNEISEKSEIFDDQFSVERPDGSNFTLKIRSTKLEDSAMYFCASSDGQRYYEQYFGPGTRLTVT.

This chain links TRBV27 with TRBJ2-1; 11 nucleotides agree with TRBD2. V lost 6 bases and J lost 4; bases outside the gene matches: 8. The length of the CDR3 is 16 residues. CDR1 MNHEY and CDR2 SMNVEV come from the germline V gene (reference sequence). The CDR3 DNA follows: TGTGCCAGCAGCCTACGACTAGCGGGACCGTACAATGAGCAGTTCTTC. Translated: CASSLRLAGPYNEQFF.

The V and J genes are TRBV7-9 and TRBJ2-7; D possibly uses TRBD1 or TRBD2 (6 bases each). The V gene's germline CDR1 is SEHNR and CDR2 FQNEAQ (reference sequence). V was shortened by 6 bases and J by 0 bases, with 12 bases between the two germline ends. This CDR3 is 14 amino acids long. CDR3: CASSSGALSYEQYF. Written as DNA, the CDR3 is TGTGCCAGCAGTTCGGGGGCCCTCTCCTACGAGCAGTACTTC.

The chain recombines TRBV15 with TRBJ1-1; D is uncertain. Trimming took 3 bases from V and 7 from J, leaving 12 bases between them. Germline lookup yields CDR1 LNHNV and CDR2 YYDKDF (reference sequence). This CDR3 region has 13 residues. CDR3 region: CATSSSDTVEAFF. The CDR3 DNA is TGTGCCACCAGCAGTAGTGATACGGTTGAAGCTTTCTTT.

The chain carries TRBV15 and TRBJ2-7; D unclear. This CDR3 has 14 residues. V shed 4 bases and J shed 0 bases, with 10 bases lying between them. The V gene's germline CDR1 is LNHNV and CDR2 YYDKDF (reference sequence). In DNA, the CDR3 is TGTGCCACCAGCATTCGACGGGTCTCCTACGAGCAGTACTTC. It encodes CATSIRRVSYEQYF. Complete variable domain (other parts from reference TRBV15 and TRBJ2-7): DAMVIQNPRYQVTQFGKPVTLSCSQTLNHNVMYWYQQKSSQAPKLLFHYYDKDFNNEADTPDNFQSRRPNTSFCFLDIRSPGLGDTAMYLCATSIRRVSYEQYFGPGTRLTVT.

This rearrangement joins TRBV7-2 to TRBJ2-1, with 12 bases identical to TRBD2. CDR1 and CDR2 from the germline V gene are SGHTA and FQGNSA. V was clipped by 3 bases and J by 5 bases; unmatched bases: 11. CDR3 size: 18 residues. For the CDR3, the DNA is TGTGCCAGCAGCTTCCGAATTAAAACTAGCGGGAGGCACAATGAGCAGTTCTTC. This translates into CASSFRIKTSGRHNEQFF.

This chain joins TRBV28 and TRBJ1-6, with D hard to call. The CDR3 extends over 17 amino acids. Germline V CDR1 and CDR2: MDHEN, SYDVKM. V lost 3 bases, J lost 10 bases, and 22 bases lay in between. CDR3 amino acids: CASSLDVLSNWKSPLHF. CDR3 in DNA: TGTGCCAGCAGTTTGGACGTCCTGTCTAATTGGAAATCACCCCTCCACTTT.